This T cell receptor (beta chain) comes out of a study of post-analysis software for immune sequencing data. As for the study in general: Disease courses included relapsing-remitting, secondary progressive and progressive-relapsing multiple sclerosis.

Germline V CDR1 and CDR2: ENHRY, SYGVKD. The CDR3 is 14 residues long. Germline trimming cut 4 bases from V and 2 bases from J; bases unmatched to any gene: 4. Sequencing libraries made from TCR beta cDNA carried unique molecular identifiers. Input amounts of 1 to 10 million T cells were used. These gave roughly 500,000 cDNA molecules, so each molecule approximated one T cell. TCRdb re-derived calls from the PCR reads in MiXCR, one entry per CDR3 protein. This table has roughly 540,000 distinct CDR3 sequences, approximately 31% appearing once. Study observations and caveats: TRBV5-6, TRBV5-1 and TRBV20-1 belonged to a set of about five TRBV segments that were more frequent in patients than controls. By F measure, strong co-clustering occurred among samples prepared in the same batch. Comparison with controls showed significantly lower normalized Chao1 diversity in multiple sclerosis patients.

Comments on this clonotype: The antigen is not known.

The specimen sequenced was blood. The receptor was derived from a girl younger than 18 with multiple sclerosis. This chain connects TRBV10-3 to TRBJ2-7; 8 nucleotides match TRBD1. CDR3 amino acids: CAISATGGTYEQYF. CDR3 sequence (DNA): TGTGCCATCAGTGCAACAGGGGGAACCTACGAGCAGTACTTC.